Below, 8 T cell receptor beta chains from the same sample are listed, as sequenced in a study of tumor and adjacent non-tumor tissue in lung cancer (dated by TCRdb to the late 2010s). RNA was isolated from bulk unsorted tissue, and RNA quality was assessed with a NanoDrop ND-1000 and an Agilent 2100. Distant non-tumor tissue taken more than 3 cm from the tumor edge was used as the normal lung sample. The library relied on multiplex PCR. Sequencing was carried out with an Illumina HiSeq 2500. TCRbeta libraries were constructed through three rounds of nested PCR with primers (Table S4) according to protocols modified from ARM-PCR. Starting from the raw public reads, TCRdb applied fastp trimming at Q25, assembled clones with MiXCR and retained in-frame beta chains. Each CDR3 protein appears once, grouped with its most common genes and DNA. The sample data list some 100,000 distinct CDR3 sequences, and over 55% of these were observed just once. In total, the top ten clones hold roughly 19% of the sample.

The sample comprised distant non-tumor lung tissue. These receptors were taken from a man younger than 45 with non-small cell lung cancer.

By sample share, this clonotype is medium-sized (0.01 to 0.1%). The chain uses TRBV11-2 and TRBJ1-5, with unresolved D. Germline V lookup: CDR1 SGHAT, CDR2 FQNNGV. The V end was cut by 2 bases, the J end by 3 bases, with 11 bases between. This CDR3 region has 15 residues. The CDR3 reads CASSLNRMSNQPQHF. The CDR3 DNA reads as TGTGCCAGCAGCTTAAACCGAATGTCCAATCAGCCCCAGCATTTT.

Only a few counts were recorded for this clonotype. A read error may be the cause here, since a much bigger clone is one base away. V and J are TRBV20-1 and TRBJ1-4; 7 nucleotides align to TRBD1. The CDR3 sequence is 14 residues long. Germline-derived CDR1 and CDR2 are DFQATT and SNEGSKA (reference sequence). CDR3 amino acids: CSTRDRRGQEKLFF. The CDR3 bases are TGCAGTACTAGAGATAGGAGGGGGCAGGAAAAACTGTTTTTT.

To note about this clonotype: A junction end diverges from the germline sequence, so it may reflect a read error. The chain is built from TRBV11-2 and TRBJ2-3; no reliable D call. The CDR3 runs 13 residues. Looked up from germline, CDR1 is SGHAT and CDR2 is FQNNGV. The CDR3, as DNA: TGTGCCAACAGCTTAGAGGCCCCGTGGGTGCAGTATTTT. It specifies CANSLEAPWVQYF.

This clonotype was detected many times. J is TRBJ2-7 and V is TRBV4-3; TRBD2 is a possible D gene (6 bases). V lost 4 bases and J lost 2, with 12 bases in between. The CDR3 contains 14 residues. Germline values: CDR1 LGHNA, CDR2 YSLEER. The CDR3 region is CASSLFGGAYEQYF. The CDR3 bases are TGCGCCAGCAGCCTTTTCGGAGGGGCCTACGAGCAGTACTTC.

A remark on this clonotype: An end of the junction differs from the germline gene, which may be a read error. This chain joins TRBV4-1 and TRBJ1-2; D might be TRBD1 (5 bases). The V gene's germline CDR1 is MGHRA and CDR2 YSYEKL. The CDR3 spans 14 residues. The CDR3 DNA is TGCGCCAGTAGCCAAGATCTGCAGGGCTATGACTACACCTTC. It encodes CASSQDLQGYDYTF.

The gene calls are TRBV13 and TRBJ2-2; 7 bases match TRBD2. Trimming removed 6 bases from V and 9 bases from J; junction bases left unmatched: 7. The CDR3 loop spans 13 amino acids. Germline V gene data show CDR1 as PRHDT and CDR2 as FYEKMQ (reference sequence). This CDR3 reads CASRYGTTRELFF. The CDR3 DNA reads TGTGCCAGCAGATATGGGACTACCCGGGAGCTGTTTTTT.

The chain couples TRBV11-2 to TRBJ2-7; D remains unclear. V was clipped by 1 base and J by 2 bases, with 12 bases between them. The CDR3 consists of 15 residues. Germline CDR1 is SGHAT and CDR2 is FQNNGV. The chain's CDR3 is CASSLVFGSTYEQYF. The CDR3 bases are TGTGCCAGCAGCTTAGTTTTCGGCAGCACCTACGAGCAGTACTTC.

Concerning this clonotype: Relative to the germline gene, one junction end is altered; a read error may explain this. V usage is TRBV6-5 and J usage is TRBJ1-1, with D perhaps TRBD1 (5 bases). The CDR3 extends over 13 amino acids. Germline V gives CDR1 MNHEY, CDR2 SVGAGI. The CDR3 here is CASSYGTGNESFF. The CDR3 DNA reads as TGTGCCAGCAGTTACGGGACCGGTAATGAATCTTTCTTT.